This TCR beta chain was sequenced in a study of T-cell reconstitution after alpha-beta-depleted transplantation in children. The CDR3 sequence is 14 residues long. The ends were cut back, 1 base at V and 6 bases at J, with 13 bases in the middle. Notes on the study in general: As was reported, about two months after transplant, alpha-beta T cells came from several hundred expanded graft clones. From surviving recipient T cells and thymic progenitors came the high day-60 TCRbeta diversity observed in some patients. A year post-transplant, T-cell counts and diversity derived mostly from newly produced T cells.

The library targeted TCRbeta and was prepared with unique molecular identifiers. MiXCR, run by TCRdb on the PCR reads, gives a single entry per CDR3 protein. Counted here are around 420,000 distinct CDR3 sequences, under 20% occurring once; the ten biggest clones make up just under 30%. As regards this clonotype: Antigen: not known.

The gene calls are TRBV12-3 or TRBV12-4 and TRBJ2-7; no firm D call. The clonotype was recovered from a boy younger than two who had a stem cell transplant for Wiskott-Aldrich syndrome, so the T cells may come from the graft donor. Sequenced here: PBMCs, mostly from graft donor cells, sampled 360 days after TCRalphabeta/CD19-depleted stem cell transplant. The CDR3: CASSLGQEFIEQYF. In nucleotides, the CDR3 is TGTGCCAGCAGTTTAGGCCAGGAGTTTATCGAGCAGTACTTC.